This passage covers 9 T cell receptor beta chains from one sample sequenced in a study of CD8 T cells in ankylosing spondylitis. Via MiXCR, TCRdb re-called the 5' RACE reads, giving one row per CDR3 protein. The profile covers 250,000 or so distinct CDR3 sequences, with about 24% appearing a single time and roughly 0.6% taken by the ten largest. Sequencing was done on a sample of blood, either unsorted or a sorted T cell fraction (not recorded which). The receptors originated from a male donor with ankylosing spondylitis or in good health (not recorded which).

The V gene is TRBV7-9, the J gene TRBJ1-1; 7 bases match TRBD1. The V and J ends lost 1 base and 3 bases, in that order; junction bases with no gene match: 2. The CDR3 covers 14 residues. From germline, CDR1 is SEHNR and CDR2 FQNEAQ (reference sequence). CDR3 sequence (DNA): TGTGCCAGCAGCTTAGAGACAGGGTACACTGAAGCTTTCTTT. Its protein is CASSLETGYTEAFF.

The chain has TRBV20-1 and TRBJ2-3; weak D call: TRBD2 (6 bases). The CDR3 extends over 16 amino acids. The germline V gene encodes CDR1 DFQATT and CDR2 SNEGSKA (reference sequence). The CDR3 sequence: CCFFSPAGSSTDTQYF. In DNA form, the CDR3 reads TGCTGTTTCTTCAGTCCGGCGGGGAGCAGCACAGATACGCAGTATTTT.

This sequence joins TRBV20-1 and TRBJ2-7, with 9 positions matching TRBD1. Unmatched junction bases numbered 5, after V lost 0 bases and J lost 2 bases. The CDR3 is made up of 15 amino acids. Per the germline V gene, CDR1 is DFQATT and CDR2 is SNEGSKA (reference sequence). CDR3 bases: TGCAGTGCTAGAGAAGCGGGACAGGGTACCTACGAGCAGTACTTC. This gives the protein CSAREAGQGTYEQYF.

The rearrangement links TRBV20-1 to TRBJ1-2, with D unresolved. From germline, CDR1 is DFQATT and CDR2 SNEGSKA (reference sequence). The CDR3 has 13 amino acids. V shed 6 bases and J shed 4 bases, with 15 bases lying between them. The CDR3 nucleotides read TGCAGTGCAAGGACGGCCACAGCCTATGGCTACACCTTC. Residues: CSARTATAYGYTF.

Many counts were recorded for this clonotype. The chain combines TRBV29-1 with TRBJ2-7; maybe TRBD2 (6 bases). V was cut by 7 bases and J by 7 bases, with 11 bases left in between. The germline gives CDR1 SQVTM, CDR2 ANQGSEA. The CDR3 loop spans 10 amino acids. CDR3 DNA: TGCAGCGCGGGAGAAGAAGAGCAGTACTTC. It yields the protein CSAGEEEQYF.

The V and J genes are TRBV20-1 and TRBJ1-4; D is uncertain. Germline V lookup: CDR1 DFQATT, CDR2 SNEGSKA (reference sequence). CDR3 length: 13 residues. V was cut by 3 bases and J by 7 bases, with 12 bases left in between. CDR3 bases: TGCAGTGCTAGGTTGCCTGGGAGTGAAAAACTGTTTTTT. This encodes CSARLPGSEKLFF.

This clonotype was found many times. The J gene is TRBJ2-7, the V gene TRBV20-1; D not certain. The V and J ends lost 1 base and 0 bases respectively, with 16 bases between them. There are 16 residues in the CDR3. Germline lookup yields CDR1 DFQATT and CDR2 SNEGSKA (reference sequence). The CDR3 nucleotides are TGCAGTGCTAGAGTGTTAGGCCCTAACTACTCCTACGAGCAGTACTTC. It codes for CSARVLGPNYSYEQYF.

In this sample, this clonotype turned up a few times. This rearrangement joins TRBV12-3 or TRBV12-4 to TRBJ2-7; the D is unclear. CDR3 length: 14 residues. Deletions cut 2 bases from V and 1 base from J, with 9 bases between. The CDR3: CASSLQAGSYEQYF. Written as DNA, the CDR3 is TGTGCCAGCAGTTTACAGGCCGGGTCCTACGAGCAGTACTTC.

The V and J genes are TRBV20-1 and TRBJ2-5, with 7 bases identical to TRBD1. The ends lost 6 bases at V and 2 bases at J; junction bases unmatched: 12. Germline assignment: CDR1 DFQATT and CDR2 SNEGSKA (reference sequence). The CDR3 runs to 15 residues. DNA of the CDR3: TGCAGTGCCCCCCTAGGGGGCCAGTTTCAAGAGACCCAGTACTTC. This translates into CSAPLGGQFQETQYF.